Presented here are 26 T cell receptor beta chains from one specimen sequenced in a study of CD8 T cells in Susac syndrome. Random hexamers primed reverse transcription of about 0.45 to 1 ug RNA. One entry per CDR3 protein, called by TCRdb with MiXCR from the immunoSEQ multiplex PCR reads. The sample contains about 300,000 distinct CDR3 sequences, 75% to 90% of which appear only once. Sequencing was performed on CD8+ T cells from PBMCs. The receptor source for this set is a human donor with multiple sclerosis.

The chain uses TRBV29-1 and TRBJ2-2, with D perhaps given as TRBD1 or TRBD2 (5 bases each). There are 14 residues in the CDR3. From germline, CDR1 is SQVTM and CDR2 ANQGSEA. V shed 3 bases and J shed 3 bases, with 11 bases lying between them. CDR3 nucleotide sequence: TGCAGCGTTGAGGCAGGGAGTGACACCGGGGAGCTGTTTTTT. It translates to CSVEAGSDTGELFF.

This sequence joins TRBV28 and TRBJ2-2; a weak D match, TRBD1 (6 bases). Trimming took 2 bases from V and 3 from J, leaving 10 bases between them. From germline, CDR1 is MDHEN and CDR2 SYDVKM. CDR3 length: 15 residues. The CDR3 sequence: CASSLDPGDTGELFF. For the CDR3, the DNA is TGTGCCAGCAGTTTAGATCCAGGGGACACCGGGGAGCTGTTTTTT.

The CDR3 DNA reads TGTGCCAGCAGCTTATATGCCGGGACAGACCAAGAGACCCAGTACTTC. This sequence encodes CASSLYAGTDQETQYF. The chain combines TRBV11-2 with TRBJ2-5; 7 bases map to TRBD1. The germline CDR1 and CDR2 sequences are SGHAT and FQNNGV. The V and J ends lost 2 bases and 0 bases, in that order; junction bases with no gene match: 6. This CDR3 is 16 amino acids long.

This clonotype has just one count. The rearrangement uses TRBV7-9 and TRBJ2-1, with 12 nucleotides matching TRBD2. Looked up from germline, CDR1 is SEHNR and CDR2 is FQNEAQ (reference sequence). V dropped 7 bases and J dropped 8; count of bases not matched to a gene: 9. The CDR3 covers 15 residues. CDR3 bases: TGTGCCAGCAACTCTGGACTAGCGGGACTCTATGAGCAGTTCTTC. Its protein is CASNSGLAGLYEQFF.

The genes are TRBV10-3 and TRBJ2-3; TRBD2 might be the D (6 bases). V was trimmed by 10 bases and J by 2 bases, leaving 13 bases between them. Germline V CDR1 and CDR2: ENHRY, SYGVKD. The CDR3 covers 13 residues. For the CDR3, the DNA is TGTGCCACATCGGCGGGGACCACAGATACGCAGTATTTT. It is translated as CATSAGTTDTQYF.

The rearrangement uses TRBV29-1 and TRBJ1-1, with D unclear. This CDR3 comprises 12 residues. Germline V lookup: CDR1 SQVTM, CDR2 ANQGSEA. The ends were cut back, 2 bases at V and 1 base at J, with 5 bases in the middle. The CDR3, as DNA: TGCAGCGTTGAAATGGAGAACACTGAAGCTTTCTTT. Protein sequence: CSVEMENTEAFF.

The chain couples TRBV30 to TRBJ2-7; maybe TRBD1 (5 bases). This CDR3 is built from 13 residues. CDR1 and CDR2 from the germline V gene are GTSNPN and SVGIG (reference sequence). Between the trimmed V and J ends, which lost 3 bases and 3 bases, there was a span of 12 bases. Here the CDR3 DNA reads TGTGCCTGGAGCATGGGCAGGGTCTACGAGCAGTACTTC. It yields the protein CAWSMGRVYEQYF.

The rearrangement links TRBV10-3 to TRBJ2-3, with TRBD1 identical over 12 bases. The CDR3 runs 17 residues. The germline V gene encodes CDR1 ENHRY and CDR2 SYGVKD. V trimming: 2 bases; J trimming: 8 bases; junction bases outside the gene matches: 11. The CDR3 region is CAISEARDRGPLGTQYF. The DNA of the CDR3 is TGTGCCATCAGTGAGGCCCGGGACAGGGGGCCGTTAGGTACGCAGTATTTT.

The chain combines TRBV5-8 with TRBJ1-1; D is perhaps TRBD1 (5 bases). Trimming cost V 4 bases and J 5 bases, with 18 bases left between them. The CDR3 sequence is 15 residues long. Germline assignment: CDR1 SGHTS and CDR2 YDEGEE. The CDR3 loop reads CASSDTTVLKTEAFF. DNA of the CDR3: TGTGCCAGCAGCGACACGACAGTTTTAAAAACTGAAGCTTTCTTT.

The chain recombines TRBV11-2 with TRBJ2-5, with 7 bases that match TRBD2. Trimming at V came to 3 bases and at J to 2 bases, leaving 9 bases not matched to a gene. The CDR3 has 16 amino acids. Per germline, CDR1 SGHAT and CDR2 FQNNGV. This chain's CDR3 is CASSFWVAGEQETQYF. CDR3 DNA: TGTGCCAGCAGCTTTTGGGTTGCGGGAGAACAAGAGACCCAGTACTTC.

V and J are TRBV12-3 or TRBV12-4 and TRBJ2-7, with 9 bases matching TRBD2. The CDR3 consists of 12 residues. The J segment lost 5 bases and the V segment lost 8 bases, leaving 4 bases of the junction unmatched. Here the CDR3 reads CASGTSRNEQYF. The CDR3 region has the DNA TGTGCCAGCGGGACTAGCCGGAACGAGCAGTACTTC.

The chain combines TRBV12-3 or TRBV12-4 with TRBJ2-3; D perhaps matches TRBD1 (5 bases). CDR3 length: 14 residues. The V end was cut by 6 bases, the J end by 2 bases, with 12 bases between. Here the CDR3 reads CASRGLGATDTQYF. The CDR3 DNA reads TGTGCCAGCAGGGGGCTAGGGGCCACAGATACGCAGTATTTT.

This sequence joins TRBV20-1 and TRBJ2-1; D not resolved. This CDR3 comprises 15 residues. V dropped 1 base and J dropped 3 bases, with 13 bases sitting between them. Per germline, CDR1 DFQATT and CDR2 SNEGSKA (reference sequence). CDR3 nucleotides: TGCAGTGCTAGAGTGATGGCGCTAAGCTACAATGAGCAGTTCTTC. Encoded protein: CSARVMALSYNEQFF.

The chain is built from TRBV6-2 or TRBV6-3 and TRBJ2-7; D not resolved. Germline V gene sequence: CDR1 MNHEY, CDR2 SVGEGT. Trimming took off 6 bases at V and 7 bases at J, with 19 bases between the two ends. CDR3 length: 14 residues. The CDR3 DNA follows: TGTGCCAGCAGGGAACTTGATCCTACGAGTGAGCAGTACTTC. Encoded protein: CASRELDPTSEQYF.

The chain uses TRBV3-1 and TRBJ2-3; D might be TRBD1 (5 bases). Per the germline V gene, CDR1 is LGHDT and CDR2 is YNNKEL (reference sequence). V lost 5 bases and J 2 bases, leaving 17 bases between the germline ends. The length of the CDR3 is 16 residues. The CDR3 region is CASSALGGHPTDTQYF. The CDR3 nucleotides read TGTGCCAGCAGCGCCCTGGGTGGACACCCCACAGATACGCAGTATTTT.

CDR3 coding DNA: TGTGCCAGCATGGACGGACAGGGGTTTTCTAACTCCTACGAGCAGTACTTC. This gives the protein CASMDGQGFSNSYEQYF. The chain links TRBV12-3 or TRBV12-4 to TRBJ2-7, with TRBD1 identical over 9 bases. V lost 7 bases, J lost 0 bases, and 13 bases stayed unmatched. The CDR3 totals 17 residues.

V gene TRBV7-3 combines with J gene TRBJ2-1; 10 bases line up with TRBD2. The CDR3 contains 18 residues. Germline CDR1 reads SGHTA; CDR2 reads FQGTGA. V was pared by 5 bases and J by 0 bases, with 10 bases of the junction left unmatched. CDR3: CASSPRSGGPSSYNEQFF. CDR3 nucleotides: TGTGCCAGCAGCCCTCGTAGCGGGGGGCCAAGCTCCTACAATGAGCAGTTCTTC.

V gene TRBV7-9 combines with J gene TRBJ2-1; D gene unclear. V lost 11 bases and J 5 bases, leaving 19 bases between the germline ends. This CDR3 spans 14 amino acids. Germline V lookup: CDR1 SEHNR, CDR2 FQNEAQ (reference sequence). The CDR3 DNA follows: TGTGCCGTCCTCTCCCCCGGGCTTAACAATGAGCAGTTCTTC. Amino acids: CAVLSPGLNNEQFF. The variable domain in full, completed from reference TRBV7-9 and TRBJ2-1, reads DTGVSQNPRHKITKRGQNVTFRCDPISEHNRLYWYRQTLGQGPEFLTYFQNEAQLEKSRLLSDRFSAERPKGSFSTLEIQRTEQGDSAMYLCAVLSPGLNNEQFFGPGTRLTVL.

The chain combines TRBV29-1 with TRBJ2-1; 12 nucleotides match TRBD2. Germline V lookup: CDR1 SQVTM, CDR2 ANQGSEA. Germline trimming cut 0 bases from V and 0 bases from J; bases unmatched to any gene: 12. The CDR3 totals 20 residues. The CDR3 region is CSVEDTTSGGLWSSYNEQFF. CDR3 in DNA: TGCAGCGTTGAAGATACCACTAGCGGGGGGCTCTGGAGCTCCTACAATGAGCAGTTCTTC.

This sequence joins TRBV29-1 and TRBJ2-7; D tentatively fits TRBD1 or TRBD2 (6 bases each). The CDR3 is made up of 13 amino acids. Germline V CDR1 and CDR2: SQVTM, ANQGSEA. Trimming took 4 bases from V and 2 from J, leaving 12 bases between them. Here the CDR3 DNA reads TGCAGCGTTGGACCGGGGGCTCCCTACGAGCAGTACTTC. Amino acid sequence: CSVGPGAPYEQYF.

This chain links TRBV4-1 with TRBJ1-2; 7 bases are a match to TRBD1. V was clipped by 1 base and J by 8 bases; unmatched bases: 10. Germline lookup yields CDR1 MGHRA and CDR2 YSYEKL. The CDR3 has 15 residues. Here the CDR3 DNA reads TGCGCCAGCAGCCAAGGAACACAGGGGATCGGGGGCTACACCTTC. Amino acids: CASSQGTQGIGGYTF.

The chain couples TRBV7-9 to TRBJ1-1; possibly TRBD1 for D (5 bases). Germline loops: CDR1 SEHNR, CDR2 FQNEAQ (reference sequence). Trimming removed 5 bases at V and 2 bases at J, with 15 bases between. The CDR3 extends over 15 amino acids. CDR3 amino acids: CASSAIGGINTEAFF. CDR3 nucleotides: TGTGCCAGCAGCGCTATTGGGGGAATTAACACTGAAGCTTTCTTT. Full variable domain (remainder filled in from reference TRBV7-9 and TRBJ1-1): DTGVSQNPRHKITKRGQNVTFRCDPISEHNRLYWYRQTLGQGPEFLTYFQNEAQLEKSRLLSDRFSAERPKGSFSTLEIQRTEQGDSAMYLCASSAIGGINTEAFFGQGTRLTVV.

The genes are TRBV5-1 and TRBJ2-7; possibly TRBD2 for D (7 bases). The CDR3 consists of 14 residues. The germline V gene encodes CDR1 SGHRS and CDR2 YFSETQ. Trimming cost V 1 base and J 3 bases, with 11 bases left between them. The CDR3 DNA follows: TGCGCCAGCAGCTTGATAGGGGGGGACTACGAGCAGTACTTC. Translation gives CASSLIGGDYEQYF.

CDR3 bases: TGTGCCAGTACCAATTGGGGGGCAGATACGCAGTATTTT. Protein sequence: CASTNWGADTQYF. The chain links TRBV19 to TRBJ2-3; D might be TRBD2 (6 bases). The V gene's germline CDR1 is LNHDA and CDR2 SQIVND (reference sequence). Trimming took off 7 bases at V and 4 bases at J, with 12 bases between the two ends. The CDR3 spans 13 residues.

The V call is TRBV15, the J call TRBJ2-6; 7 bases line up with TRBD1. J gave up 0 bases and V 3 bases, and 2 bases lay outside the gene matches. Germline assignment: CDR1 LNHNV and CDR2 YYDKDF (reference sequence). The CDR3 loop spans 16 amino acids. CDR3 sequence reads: CATSSGTASGANVLTF. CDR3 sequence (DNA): TGTGCCACCAGCAGCGGGACAGCCTCTGGGGCCAACGTCCTGACTTTC.

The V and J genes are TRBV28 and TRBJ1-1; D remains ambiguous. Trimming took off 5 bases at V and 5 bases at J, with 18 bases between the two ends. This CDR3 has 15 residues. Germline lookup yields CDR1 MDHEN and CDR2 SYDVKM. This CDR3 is CASSARVLVRTEAFF. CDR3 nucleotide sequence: TGTGCCAGCAGTGCTCGCGTATTAGTACGGACTGAAGCTTTCTTT.